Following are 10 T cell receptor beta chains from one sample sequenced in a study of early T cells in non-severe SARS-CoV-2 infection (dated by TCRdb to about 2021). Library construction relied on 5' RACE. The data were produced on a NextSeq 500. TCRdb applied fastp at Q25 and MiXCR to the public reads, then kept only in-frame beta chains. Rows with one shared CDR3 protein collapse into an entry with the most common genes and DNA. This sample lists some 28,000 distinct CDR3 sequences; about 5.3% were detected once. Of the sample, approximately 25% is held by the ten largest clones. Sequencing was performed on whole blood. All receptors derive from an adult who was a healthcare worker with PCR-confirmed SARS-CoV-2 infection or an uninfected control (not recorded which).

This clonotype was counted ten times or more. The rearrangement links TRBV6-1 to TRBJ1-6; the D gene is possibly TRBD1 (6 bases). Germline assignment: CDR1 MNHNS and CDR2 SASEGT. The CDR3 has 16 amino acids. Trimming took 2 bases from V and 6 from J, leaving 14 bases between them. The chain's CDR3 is CASSEIGRGANSPLHF. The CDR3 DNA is TGTGCCAGCAGTGAAATAGGCAGGGGCGCTAATTCACCCCTCCACTTT.

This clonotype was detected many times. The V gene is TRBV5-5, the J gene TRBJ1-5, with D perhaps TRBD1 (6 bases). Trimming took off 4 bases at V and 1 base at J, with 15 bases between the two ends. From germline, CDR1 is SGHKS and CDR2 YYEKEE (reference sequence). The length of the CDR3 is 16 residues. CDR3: CASSLMWTESNQPQHF. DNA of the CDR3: TGTGCCAGCAGCCTTATGTGGACAGAGAGCAATCAGCCCCAGCATTTT.

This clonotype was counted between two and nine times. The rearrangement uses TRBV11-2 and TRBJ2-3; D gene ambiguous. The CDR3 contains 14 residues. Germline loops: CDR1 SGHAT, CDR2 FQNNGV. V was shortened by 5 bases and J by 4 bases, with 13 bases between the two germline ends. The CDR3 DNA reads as TGTGCCAGCAGCCCCGTAGGCCCCCCAGATACGCAGTATTTT. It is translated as CASSPVGPPDTQYF.

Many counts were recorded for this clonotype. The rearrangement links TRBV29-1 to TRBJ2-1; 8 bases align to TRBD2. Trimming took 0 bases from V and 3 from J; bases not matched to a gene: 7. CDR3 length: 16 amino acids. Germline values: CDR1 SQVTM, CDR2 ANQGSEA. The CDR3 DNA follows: TGCAGCGTTGAAGAGTCGTCCGGGGGGGTCTACAATGAGCAGTTCTTC. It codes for CSVEESSGGVYNEQFF.

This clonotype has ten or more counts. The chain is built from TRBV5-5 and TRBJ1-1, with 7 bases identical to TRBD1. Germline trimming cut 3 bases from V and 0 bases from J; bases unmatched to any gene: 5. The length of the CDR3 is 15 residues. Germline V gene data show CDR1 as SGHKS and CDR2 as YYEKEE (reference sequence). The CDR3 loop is CASSYRTGLNTEAFF. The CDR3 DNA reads TGTGCCAGCAGCTACCGGACAGGCCTGAACACTGAAGCTTTCTTT.

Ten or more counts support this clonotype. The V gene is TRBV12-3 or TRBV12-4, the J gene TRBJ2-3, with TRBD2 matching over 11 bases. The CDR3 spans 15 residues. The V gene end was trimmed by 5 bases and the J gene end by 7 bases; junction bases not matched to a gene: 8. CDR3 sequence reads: CASSRLAGLGHTQYF. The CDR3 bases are TGTGCCAGCAGTCGACTAGCGGGATTAGGTCATACGCAGTATTTT.

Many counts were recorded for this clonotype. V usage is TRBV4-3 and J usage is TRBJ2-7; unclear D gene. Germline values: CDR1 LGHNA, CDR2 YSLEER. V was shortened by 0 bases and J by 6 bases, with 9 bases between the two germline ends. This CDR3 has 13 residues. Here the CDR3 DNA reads TGCGCCAGCAGCCAAGATCGTCGGTTCGAGCAGTACTTC. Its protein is CASSQDRRFEQYF.

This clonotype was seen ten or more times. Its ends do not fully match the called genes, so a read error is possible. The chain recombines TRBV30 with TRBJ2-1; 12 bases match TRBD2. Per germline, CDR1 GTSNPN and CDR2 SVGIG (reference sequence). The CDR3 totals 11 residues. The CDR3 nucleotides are TGCGGGACTAGCGGGTACAATGAGCAGTTCTTC. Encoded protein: CGTSGYNEQFF. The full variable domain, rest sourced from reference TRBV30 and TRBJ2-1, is SQTIHQWPATLVQPVGSPLSLECTVEGTSNPNLYWYRQAAGRGLQLLFYSVGIGQISSEVPQNLSASRPQDRQFILSSKKLLLSDSGFYLCGTSGYNEQFFGPGTRLTVL.

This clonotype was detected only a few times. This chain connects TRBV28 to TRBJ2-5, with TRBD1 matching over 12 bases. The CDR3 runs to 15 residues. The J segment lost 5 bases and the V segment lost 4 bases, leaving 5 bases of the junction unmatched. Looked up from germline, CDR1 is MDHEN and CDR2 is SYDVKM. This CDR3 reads CASSSGTGGRETQYF. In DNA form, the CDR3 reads TGTGCCAGCAGTTCCGGGACAGGGGGCCGCGAGACCCAGTACTTC.

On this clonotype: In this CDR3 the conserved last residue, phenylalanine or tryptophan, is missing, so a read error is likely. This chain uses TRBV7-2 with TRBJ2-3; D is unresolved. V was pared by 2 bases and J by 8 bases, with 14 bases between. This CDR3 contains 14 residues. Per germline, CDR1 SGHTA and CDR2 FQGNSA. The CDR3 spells CASSLSNVRSTQYS. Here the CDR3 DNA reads TGTGCCAGCAGCTTATCTAACGTGCGGAGTACGCAGTATTCT.